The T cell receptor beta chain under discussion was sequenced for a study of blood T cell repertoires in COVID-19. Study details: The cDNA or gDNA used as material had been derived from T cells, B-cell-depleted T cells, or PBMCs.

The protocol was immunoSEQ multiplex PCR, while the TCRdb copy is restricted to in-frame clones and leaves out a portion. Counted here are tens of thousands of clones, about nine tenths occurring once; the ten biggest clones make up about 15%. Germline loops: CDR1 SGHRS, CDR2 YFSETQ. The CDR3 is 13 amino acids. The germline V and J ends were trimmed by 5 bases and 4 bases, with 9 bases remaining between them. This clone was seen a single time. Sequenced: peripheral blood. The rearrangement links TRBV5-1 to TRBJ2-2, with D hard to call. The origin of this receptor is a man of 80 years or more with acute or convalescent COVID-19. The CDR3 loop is CASRSVSTGELFF. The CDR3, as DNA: TGCGCCAGCAGATCAGTAAGCACCGGGGAGCTGTTTTTT. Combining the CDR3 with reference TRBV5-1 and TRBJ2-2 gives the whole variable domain KAGVTQTPRYLIKTRGQQVTLSCSPISGHRSVSWYQQTPGQGLQFLFEYFSETQRNKGNFPGRFSGRQFSNSRSEMNVSTLELGDSALYLCASRSVSTGELFFGEGSRLTVL.